This section outlines one T cell receptor beta chain sequence together with its context. Its antigen remains unknown. The entry originates in a study of cytomegalovirus exposure and HLA in healthy donors. Whole-study results and caveats: The study recorded 150 to 200 TCR beta chains that were cytomegalovirus-associated.

V lost 2 bases, J lost 4 bases, and 3 bases stayed unmatched. Per the germline V gene, CDR1 is SGHNT and CDR2 is YYREEE (reference sequence). The CDR3 has 15 residues. The PCR employed 60 Vbeta primers together with 13 Jbeta primers. Clones were sequenced by immunoSEQ multiplex PCR, and TCRdb holds only the in-frame ones, with some missing. The sample consists of 200,000 to 250,000 clones, 75% to 85% of them appearing once. The sequence was collected from a woman in her sixties or seventies in good health and CMV-seropositive. The sequencing sample was made of PBMCs. V and J are TRBV5-4 and TRBJ2-4, with TRBD1 matching 10 bases. The DNA for the CDR3 is TGTGCCAGCAGCTTAAGGGGACAGGGGAAAAACATTCAGTACTTC. It is translated as CASSLRGQGKNIQYF.